What follows describes a single T cell receptor beta chain. The trim removed 8 bases at V and 6 bases at J, leaving 10 bases unmatched. This CDR3 has 14 amino acids. Germline assignment: CDR1 LNHDA and CDR2 SQIVND (reference sequence). This entry belongs to a study of CD8 T cells in Susac syndrome. Roughly 0.45 to 1 ug RNA was reverse transcribed with random hexamers. Amplification of TCR beta CDR3 spanned 54 Vbeta and 13 Jbeta via immunoSEQ multiplex PCR. Each CDR3 protein gets one entry after TCRdb re-called the immunoSEQ multiplex PCR reads with MiXCR. This table holds 300,000 to 350,000 distinct CDR3 sequences, about 91% found once. CD8+ and CD4+ T cells circulating in blood were sequenced for TCR beta.

The chain recombines TRBV19 with TRBJ1-1; TRBD1 aligns across 9 bases. Sequences were obtained from CD4+ T cells from PBMCs. This receptor was taken from a human donor with multiple sclerosis. This CDR3 reads CASWTGADFSEAFF. In DNA, the CDR3 is TGTGCCAGTTGGACAGGGGCAGATTTCTCTGAAGCTTTCTTT.